This entry features one TCR beta chain sequence. Its antigen is unidentified. Two lung cancer pathologists independently confirmed each histologic diagnosis. TCRdb's copy holds only in-frame clones and misses some; the assay was immunoSEQ multiplex PCR. The sample has roughly 8,300 clones, 75% to 90% seen once; the top ten hold 5% to 7%. This sample was included in a study of immune evolution from preneoplasia to lung adenocarcinoma. Findings and caveats of the study: KRAS-mutant nodules had the highest T cell clonality. Normal lung had the highest top T cell clone frequencies.

CDR1 is SGHVS and CDR2 is FNYEAQ in the germline V gene. V lost 5 bases and J 6 bases, leaving 7 bases between the germline ends. This CDR3 has 12 amino acids. Input material: FFPE minimally invasive lung adenocarcinoma tissue. This chain links TRBV7-6 with TRBJ2-2; D is undetermined. This clonotype was obtained from a person aged 70 to 79 with lung adenocarcinoma. The CDR3 DNA follows: TGTGCCAGCAGCCCCTACTCCGGGGAGCTGTTTTTT. Its protein product is CASSPYSGELFF.